This T cell receptor (beta chain) was captured in a study of blood T cell repertoires in COVID-19. Source study methods: Amplification of reference gene primers was used by the study to estimate nucleated cell counts. Clones were read by immunoSEQ multiplex PCR, and TCRdb kept only the in-frame ones, dropping some. The V and J calls and the clone size are those of that table, but D and trimming were determined from the DNA. The sample yields 200,000 to 250,000 clones, 84% seen once. The CDR3 sequence is 17 residues long. Germline V gene sequence: CDR1 SGHDT, CDR2 YYEEEE. V shed 2 bases, J shed 1 base, and the junction held 7 bases outside the gene matches.

The receptor was isolated from a woman aged 55-69 years who had recovered from COVID-19. Input material: peripheral blood. The V and J genes are TRBV5-6 and TRBJ2-2; 8 bases are shared with TRBD2. The CDR3 DNA sequence: TGTGCCAGCAGCTTCTTCGTGCGGGGGGAGAACACCGGGGAGCTGTTTTTT. Protein: CASSFFVRGENTGELFF.